Listed here is a single TCR beta chain. Its specific antigen is unknown. No much larger clone is present one base from it, and per-base qualities are unavailable. The data were obtained in a study of identical twins (dated by TCRdb to 2016 to 2018). Study-wide context: The study deep-sequenced TCR alpha and beta repertoires from monozygotic twins, unrelated adults of various ages and cord blood to test whether fetal clonotypes persist. To rule out contamination, the twin experiments were replicated at different times with different library preparation protocols.

From the germline V gene, CDR1 is SGHVS and CDR2 is FNYEAQ. Relative to germline, V is 1 base shorter and J is 2 bases shorter, with 12 bases between their ends. The CDR3 goes from the cysteine to the phenylalanine over 15 residues. Only CDR3 DNA remains: 45 bases, in frame from the first base. The library was produced with 5' RACE. Sequencing relied on an Illumina HiSeq 2000. A universal primer binding site was added through template switching, and the final cDNA carried a unique molecular identifier so that TCR cDNA molecules could be counted accurately. Specific primers in the conserved constant-segment region were used to synthesize first-strand cDNA for the TCR alpha and beta chains. To control for contamination, every cDNA library was double barcoded, receiving both a SMART-Mk sample barcode and Illumina barcodes. Two successive PCR steps introduced TruSeq adapter sequences along with Illumina sample barcodes. TCR alpha and beta cDNA libraries were sequenced on the Illumina HiSeq platform with custom primers. As for the original processing: Unique molecular identifiers were extracted from raw reads with MiGEC, and CDR3 positions were determined with MiXCR. For each individual, recombination models were inferred using an EM algorithm with the repgenHMM and IGoR tools. The tcR package in R was used for shared clonotype analysis, with sharing normalized by the product of cloneset sizes. Out-of-frame nonproductive sequences were analyzed to study raw recombination free of thymic and clonal selection effects. Clones were called with MiXCR by TCRdb after fastp trimmed the public reads at Q25, and only in-frame beta chains were retained. CDR3 protein duplicates are merged, each entry listing the most common genes and DNA. TCRdb, rather than the study authors, made the V and J calls. The sample includes over 550,000 distinct CDR3 sequences, with 7% to 7.5% observed a single time. The biggest ten clones account for 1.6% of the sample.

The investigation overall reported the following: In monozygotic twins, recombination models systematically underestimated out-of-frame TCR alpha sharing, but the models matched the sharing seen between unrelated individuals. Excess twin sharing in beta out-of-frame sequences was weaker because fewer shared sequences lowered the signal-to-noise ratio. Fewer insertions were carried by abundant cord blood beta clonotypes; a weaker similar trend was observed in young adult naive repertoires, while no such trend was observed in memory repertoires. Because the same donors could not be followed over many years, the conclusions relied on cross-sectional statistical analysis. Compared with coincidental sharing between unrelated individuals, an excess of low generation-probability sequences was observed among out-of-frame TCR alpha sequences shared between twins. Zero-insertion analyses could be partly confounded by invariant T cells such as MAIT and iNKT, although diverse VJ usage argued against such confounding for most clonotypes.

All donors were healthy Caucasians. Three pairs of female monozygotic twins, all aged roughly 18 to 30 years, made up the twin cohort. The RNA used for TCR libraries was isolated from peripheral blood mononuclear cells. A further study also used this sample, focusing on yellow fever vaccine responses in identical twins. The second source states: According to the authors, in identical twins the way T cells responded to vaccination appeared partly convergent and partly personalized. The study precisely tracked vaccine-responding T cell clones in identical twins.

This receptor was identified in a woman aged 18 to 35 in good health. The chain is encoded by TRBV7-6 joined to TRBJ2-7; the D gene is perhaps TRBD2, from 6 matching bases. The sample consisted of PBMCs. The DNA sequence reads TGTGCCAGCAGCTTAGTGTCCGCGGGGACCTACGAGCAGTACTTC. It translates to CASSLVSAGTYEQYF.